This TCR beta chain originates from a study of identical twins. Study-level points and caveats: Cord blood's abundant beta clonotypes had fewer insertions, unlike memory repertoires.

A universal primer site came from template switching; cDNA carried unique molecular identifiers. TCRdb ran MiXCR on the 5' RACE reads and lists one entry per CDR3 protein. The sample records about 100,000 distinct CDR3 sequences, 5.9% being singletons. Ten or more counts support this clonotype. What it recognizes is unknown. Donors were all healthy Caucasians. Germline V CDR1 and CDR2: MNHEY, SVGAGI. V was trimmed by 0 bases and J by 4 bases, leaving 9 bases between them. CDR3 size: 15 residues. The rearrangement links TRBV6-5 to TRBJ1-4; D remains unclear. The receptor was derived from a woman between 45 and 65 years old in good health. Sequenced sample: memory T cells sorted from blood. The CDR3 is CASSYSFSLNEKLFF. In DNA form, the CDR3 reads TGTGCCAGCAGTTACTCTTTCAGTCTTAATGAAAAACTGTTTTTT.